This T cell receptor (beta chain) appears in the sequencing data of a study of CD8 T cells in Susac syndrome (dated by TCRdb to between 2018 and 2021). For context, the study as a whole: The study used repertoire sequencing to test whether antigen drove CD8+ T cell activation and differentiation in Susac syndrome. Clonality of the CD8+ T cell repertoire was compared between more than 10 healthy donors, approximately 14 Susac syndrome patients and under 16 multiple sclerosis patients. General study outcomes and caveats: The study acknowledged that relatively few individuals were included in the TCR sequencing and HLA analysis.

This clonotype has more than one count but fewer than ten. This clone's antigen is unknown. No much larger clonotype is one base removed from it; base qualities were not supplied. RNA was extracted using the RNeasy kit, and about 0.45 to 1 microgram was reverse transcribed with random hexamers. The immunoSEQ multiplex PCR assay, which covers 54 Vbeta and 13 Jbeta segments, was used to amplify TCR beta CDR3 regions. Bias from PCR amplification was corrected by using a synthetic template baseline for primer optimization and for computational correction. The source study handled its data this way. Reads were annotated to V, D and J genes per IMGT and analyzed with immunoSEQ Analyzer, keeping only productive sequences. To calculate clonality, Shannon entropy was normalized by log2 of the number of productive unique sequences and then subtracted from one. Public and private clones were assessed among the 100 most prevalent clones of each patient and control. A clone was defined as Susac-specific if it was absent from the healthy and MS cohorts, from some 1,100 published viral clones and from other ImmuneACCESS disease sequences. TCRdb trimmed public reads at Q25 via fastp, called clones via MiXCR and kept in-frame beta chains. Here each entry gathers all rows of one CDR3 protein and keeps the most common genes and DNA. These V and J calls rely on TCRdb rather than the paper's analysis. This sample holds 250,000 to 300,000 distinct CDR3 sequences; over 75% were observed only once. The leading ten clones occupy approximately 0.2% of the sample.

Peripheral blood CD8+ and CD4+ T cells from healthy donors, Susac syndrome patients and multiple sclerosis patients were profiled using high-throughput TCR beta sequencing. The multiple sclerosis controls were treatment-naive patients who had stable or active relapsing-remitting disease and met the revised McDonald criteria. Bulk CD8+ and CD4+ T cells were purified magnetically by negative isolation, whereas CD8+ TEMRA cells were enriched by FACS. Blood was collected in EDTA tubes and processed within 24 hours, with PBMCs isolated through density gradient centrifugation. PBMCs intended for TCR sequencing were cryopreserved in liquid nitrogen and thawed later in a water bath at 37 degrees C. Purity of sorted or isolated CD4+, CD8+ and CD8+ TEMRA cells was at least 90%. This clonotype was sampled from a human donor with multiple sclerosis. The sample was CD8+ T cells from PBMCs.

In nucleotides, the sequence is TGTGCCAGCAGCCCCACAGGGTGGAGTGAGCAGTTCTTC. Its coded protein is CASSPTGWSEQFF. The chain links TRBV13 with TRBJ2-1; a weak D assignment points to TRBD1 (6 bases agree). CDR1 PRHDT and CDR2 FYEKMQ are derived from the germline V gene (reference sequence). The CDR3 has 13 amino acids, counting the end cysteine and phenylalanine. Of all the DNA, just the CDR3 is kept, 39 bases in frame from base 1. V is pared back by 5 bases and J by 9 bases, with 14 bases lying between the germline termini.